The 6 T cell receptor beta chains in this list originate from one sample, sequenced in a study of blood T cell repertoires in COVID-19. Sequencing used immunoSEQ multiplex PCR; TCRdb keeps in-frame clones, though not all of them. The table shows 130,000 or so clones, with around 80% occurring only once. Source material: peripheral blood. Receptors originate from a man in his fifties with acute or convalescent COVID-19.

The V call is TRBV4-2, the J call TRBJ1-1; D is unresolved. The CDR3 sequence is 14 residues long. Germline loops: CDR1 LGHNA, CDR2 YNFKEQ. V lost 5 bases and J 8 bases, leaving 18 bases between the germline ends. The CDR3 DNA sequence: TGTGCCAGCAGCTCGGAGGTCGGGTCTATGGAAGCTTTCTTT. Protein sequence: CASSSEVGSMEAFF.

CDR3 sequence reads: CASRDPREIDYGYTF. CDR3 coding DNA: TGTGCCAGCAGGGACCCGCGGGAGATTGACTATGGCTACACCTTC. This chain connects TRBV2 to TRBJ1-2; D not resolved. Germline lookup yields CDR1 SNHLY and CDR2 FYNNEI. The CDR3 runs to 15 residues. The V gene lost 6 bases and the J gene lost 3 bases, with 17 bases spanning the gap.

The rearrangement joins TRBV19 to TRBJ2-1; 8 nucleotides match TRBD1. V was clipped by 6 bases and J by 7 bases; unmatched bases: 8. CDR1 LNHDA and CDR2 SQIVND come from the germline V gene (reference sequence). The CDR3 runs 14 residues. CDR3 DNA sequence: TGTGCCAGTAGACATACAGGGGGGTGGAATGAGCAGTTCTTC. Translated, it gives CASRHTGGWNEQFF.

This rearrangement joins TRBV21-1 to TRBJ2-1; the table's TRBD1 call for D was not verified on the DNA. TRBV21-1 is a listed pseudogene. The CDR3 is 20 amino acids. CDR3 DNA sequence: TGTGCCAGCAGCAAAGTCCCCAGGGGGCGCAGAACCGGAATATACAATGAGCAGTTCTTC. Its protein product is CASSKVPRGRRTGIYNEQFF.

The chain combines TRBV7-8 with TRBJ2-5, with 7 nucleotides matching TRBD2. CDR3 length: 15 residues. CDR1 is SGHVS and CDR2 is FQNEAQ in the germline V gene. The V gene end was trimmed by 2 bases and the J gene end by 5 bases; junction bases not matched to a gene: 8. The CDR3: CASSLRLAGEETQYF. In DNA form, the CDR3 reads TGTGCCAGCAGCTTAAGGCTCGCGGGGGAGGAGACCCAGTACTTC.

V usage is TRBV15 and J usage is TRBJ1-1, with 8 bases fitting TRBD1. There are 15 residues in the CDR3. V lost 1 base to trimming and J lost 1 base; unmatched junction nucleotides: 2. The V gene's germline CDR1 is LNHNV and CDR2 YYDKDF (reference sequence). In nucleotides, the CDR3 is TGTGCCACCAGCAGAGGTGGACAGGGGAACACTGAAGCTTTCTTT. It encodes CATSRGGQGNTEAFF.